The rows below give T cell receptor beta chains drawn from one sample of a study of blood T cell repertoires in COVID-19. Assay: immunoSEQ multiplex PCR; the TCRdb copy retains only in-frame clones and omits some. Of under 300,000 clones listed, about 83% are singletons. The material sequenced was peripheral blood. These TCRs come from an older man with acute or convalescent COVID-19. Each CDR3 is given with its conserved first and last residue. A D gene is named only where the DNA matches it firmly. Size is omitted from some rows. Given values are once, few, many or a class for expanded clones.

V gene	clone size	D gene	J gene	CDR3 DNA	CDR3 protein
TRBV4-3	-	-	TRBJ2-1	TGCGCCAGCAGCCAAGACTGGGACACAAACATCGAGCAGTTCTTC	CASSQDWDTNIEQFF
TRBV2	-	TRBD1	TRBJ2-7	TGTGCCAGCAGTGACCGGACAGGGACCCGCGAGCAGTACTTC	CASSDRTGTREQYF
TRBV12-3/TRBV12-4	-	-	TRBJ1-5	TGTGCCAGCAGTTCCGGTTTAAATCAGCCCCAGCATTTT	CASSSGLNQPQHF
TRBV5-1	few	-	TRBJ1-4	TGCGCCAGCAGCTTGGGGCTAGGAAGGAATGAAAAACTGTTTTTT	CASSLGLGRNEKLFF
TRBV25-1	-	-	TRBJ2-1	TGTGCCAGCTCCGCTAAGAATGAGCAGTTCTTC	CASSAKNEQFF
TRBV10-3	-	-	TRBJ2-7	TGTGCCATCAGTGAGCTACAGGGTGAGCAGTACTTC	CAISELQGEQYF
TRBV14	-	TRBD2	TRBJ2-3	TGTGCCAGCAGCCAAGCCGGGACTACCGGCTGGTATTTT	CASSQAGTTGWYF
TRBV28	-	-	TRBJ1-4	TGTGCCAGCGCCCCCGGGGGGCGCCGTGAAAAACTGTTTTTT	CASAPGGRREKLFF
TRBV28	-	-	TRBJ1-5	TGTGCCAGCAGTTTGGGGGGTTTTTTGTTAAGTCAGCCCCAGCATTTT	CASSLGGFLLSQPQHF
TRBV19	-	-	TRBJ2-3	TGTGCCAGTAGTATATCACTCCCTAGCACAGATACGCAGTATTTT	CASSISLPSTDTQYF
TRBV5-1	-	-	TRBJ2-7	TGCGCCAGCAGCTTTGAGGCGAGGCCCATGTACGAGCAGTACTTC	CASSFEARPMYEQYF
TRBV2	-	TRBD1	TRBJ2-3	TGTGCCAGCAGCGGCCGACAGGGTAGGGAATTAAGTACAGATACGCAGTATTTT	CASSGRQGRELSTDTQYF
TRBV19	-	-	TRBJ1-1	TGTGCCACCCAACGAGCGGGCTTGAACACTGAAGCTTTCTTT	CATQRAGLNTEAFF
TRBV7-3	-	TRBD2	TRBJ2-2	TGTGCCAGCAGCTTGACTAGCGGGAGTTTCGCGAACACCGGGGAGCTGTTTTTT	CASSLTSGSFANTGELFF
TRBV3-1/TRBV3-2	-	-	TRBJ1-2	TGTGCCAGCAGCCAAGAAGTCGACAAAATCTATGGCTACACCTTC	CASSQEVDKIYGYTF
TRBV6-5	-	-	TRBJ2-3	TGTGCCAGCGTTACGCCAGGGGGCACAGATACGCAGTATTTT	CASVTPGGTDTQYF
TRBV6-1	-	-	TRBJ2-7	TGTGCCAGCAGTGATACGAGAAGTTACGAGCAGTACTTC	CASSDTRSYEQYF
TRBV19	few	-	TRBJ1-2	TGTGCCAGTAGTGCGGGCGGCCCCAAGCCCTGGGGCTACACCTTC	CASSAGGPKPWGYTF
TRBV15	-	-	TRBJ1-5	TGTGCCACCAGCAGAGCGGGCAGGCGGGGTCAGCCCCAGCATTTT	CATSRAGRRGQPQHF